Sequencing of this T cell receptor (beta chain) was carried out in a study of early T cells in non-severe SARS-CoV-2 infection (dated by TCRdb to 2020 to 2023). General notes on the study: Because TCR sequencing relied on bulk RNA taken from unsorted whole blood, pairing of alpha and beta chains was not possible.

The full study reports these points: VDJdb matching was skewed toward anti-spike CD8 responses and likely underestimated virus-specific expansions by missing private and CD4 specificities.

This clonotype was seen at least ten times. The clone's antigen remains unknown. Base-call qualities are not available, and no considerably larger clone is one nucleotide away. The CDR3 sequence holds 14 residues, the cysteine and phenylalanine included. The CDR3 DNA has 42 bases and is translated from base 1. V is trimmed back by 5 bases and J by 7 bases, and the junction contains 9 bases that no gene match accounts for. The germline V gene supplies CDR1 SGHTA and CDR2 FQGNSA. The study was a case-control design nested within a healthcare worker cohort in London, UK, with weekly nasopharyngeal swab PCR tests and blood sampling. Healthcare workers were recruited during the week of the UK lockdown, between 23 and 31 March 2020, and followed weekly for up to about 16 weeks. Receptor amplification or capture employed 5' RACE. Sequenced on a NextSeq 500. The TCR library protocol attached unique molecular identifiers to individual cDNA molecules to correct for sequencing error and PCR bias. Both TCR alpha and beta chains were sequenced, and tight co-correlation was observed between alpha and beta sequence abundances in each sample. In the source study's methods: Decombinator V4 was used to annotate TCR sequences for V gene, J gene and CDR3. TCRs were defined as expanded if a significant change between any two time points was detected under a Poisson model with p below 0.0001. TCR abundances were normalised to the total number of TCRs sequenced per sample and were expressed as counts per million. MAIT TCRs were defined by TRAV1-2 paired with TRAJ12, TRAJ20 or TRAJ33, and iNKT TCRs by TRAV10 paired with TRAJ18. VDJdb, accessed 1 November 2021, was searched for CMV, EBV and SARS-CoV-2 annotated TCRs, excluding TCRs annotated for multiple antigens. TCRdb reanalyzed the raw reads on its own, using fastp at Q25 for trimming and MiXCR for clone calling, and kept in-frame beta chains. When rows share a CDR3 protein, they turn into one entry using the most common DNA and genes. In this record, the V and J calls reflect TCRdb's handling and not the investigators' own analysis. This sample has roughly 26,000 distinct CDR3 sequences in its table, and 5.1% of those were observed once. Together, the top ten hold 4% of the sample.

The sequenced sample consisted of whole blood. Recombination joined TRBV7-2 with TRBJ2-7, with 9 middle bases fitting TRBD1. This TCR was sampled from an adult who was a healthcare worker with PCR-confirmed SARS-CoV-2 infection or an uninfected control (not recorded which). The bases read TGTGCCAGCAGCCGCGGGACAGGGCACAAGGAGCAGTACTTC. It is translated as CASSRGTGHKEQYF.